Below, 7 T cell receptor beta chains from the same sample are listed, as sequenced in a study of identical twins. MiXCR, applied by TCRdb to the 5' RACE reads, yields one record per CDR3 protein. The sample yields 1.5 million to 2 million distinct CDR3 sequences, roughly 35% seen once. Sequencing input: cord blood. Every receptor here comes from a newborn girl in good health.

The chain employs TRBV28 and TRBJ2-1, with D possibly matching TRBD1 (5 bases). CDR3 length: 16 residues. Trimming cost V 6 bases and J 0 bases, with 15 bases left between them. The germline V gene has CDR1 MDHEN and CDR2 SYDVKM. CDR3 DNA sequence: TGTGCCAGCAGAATATGGGGCGCGAGCTCCTACAATGAGCAGTTCTTC. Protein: CASRIWGASSYNEQFF. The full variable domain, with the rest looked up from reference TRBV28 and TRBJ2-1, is DVKVTQSSRYLVKRTGEKVFLECVQDMDHENMFWYRQDPGLGLRLIYFSYDVKMKEKGDIPEGYSVSREKKERFSLILESASTNQTSMYLCASRIWGASSYNEQFFGPGTRLTVL.

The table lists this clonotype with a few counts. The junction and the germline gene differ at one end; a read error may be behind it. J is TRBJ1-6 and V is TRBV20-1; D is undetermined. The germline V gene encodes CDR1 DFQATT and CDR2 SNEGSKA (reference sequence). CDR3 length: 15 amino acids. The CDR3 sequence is CSVRDQRPYNSPLHF. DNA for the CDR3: TGCAGTGTTAGAGACCAGAGGCCCTATAATTCACCCCTCCACTTT.

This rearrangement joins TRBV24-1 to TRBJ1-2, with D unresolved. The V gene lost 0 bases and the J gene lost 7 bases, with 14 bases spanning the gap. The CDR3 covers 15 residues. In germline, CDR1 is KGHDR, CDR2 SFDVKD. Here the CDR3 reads CATSDLKGIKGGYTF. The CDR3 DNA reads TGTGCCACCAGTGATTTGAAGGGAATTAAAGGTGGCTACACCTTC.

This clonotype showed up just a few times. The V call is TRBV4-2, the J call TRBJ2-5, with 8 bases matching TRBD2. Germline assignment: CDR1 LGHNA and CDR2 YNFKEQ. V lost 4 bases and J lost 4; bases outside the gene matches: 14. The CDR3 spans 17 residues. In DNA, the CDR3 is TGTGCCAGCAGCCTAACAGCGGGAGAGGCTAGGGGAGAGACCCAGTACTTC. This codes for CASSLTAGEARGETQYF.

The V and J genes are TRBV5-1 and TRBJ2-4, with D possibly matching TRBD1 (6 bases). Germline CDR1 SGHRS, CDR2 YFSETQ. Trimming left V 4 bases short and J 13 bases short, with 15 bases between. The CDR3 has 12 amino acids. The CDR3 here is CASSTRDNEQYF. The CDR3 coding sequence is TGCGCCAGCAGCACAAGGGACAATGAGCAGTACTTC.

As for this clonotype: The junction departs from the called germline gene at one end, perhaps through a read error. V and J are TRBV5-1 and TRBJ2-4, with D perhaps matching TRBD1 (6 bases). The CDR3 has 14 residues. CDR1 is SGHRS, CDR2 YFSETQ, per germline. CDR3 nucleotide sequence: TGCGCCAGCGGCTTGGGTCAAACAGGGAACATTCAGTACTTC. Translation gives CASGLGQTGNIQYF. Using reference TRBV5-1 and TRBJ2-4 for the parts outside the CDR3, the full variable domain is KAGVTQTPRYLIKTRGQQVTLSCSPISGHRSVSWYQQTPGQGLQFLFEYFSETQRNKGNFPGRFSGRQFSNSRSEMNVSTLELGDSALYLCASGLGQTGNIQYFGAGTRLSVL.

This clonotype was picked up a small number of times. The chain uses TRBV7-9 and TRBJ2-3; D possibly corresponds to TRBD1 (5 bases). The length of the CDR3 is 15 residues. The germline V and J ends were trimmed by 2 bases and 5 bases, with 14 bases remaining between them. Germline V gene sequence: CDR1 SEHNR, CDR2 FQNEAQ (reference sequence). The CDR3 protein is CASSLKQALVDTQYF. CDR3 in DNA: TGTGCCAGCAGCTTAAAACAGGCCCTGGTAGATACGCAGTATTTT.